Below are 4 T cell receptor beta chains sequenced from a single sample in a study of CD8+ T cells in alopecia areata. cDNA reverse transcribed from extracted RNA served as the sequencing template. Sequencing used immunoSEQ multiplex PCR; TCRdb keeps in-frame clones, though not all of them. The data contain hundreds of thousands of clones, about three fifths of them singletons. The sample was CD4+ T cells sorted from blood, taken at week 0. Source of these receptors: a human donor with alopecia areata.

The J gene is TRBJ1-1, the V gene TRBV5-4; 7 bases line up with TRBD1. This CDR3 has 15 residues. In germline, CDR1 is SGHNT, CDR2 YYREEE (reference sequence). J gave up 5 bases and V 4 bases, and 11 bases lay outside the gene matches. The CDR3 coding sequence is TGTGCCAGCAGCCCAGGAGGACAGGTTAGGACTGAAGCTTTCTTT. Its translation is CASSPGGQVRTEAFF.

The gene calls are TRBV5-4 and TRBJ2-7; D might be TRBD1 (6 bases). This CDR3 spans 15 amino acids. Trimming shortened V by 0 bases and J by 3 bases, and 13 bases separated the two germline ends. Germline V gene lookup returns CDR1 SGHNT and CDR2 YYREEE (reference sequence). CDR3 protein: CASSLEQGYRYEQYF. The CDR3 bases are TGTGCCAGCAGCTTGGAACAGGGCTACCGCTACGAGCAGTACTTC.

V usage is TRBV18 and J usage is TRBJ2-7; 8 nucleotides line up with TRBD1. The junction had 8 bases not matched to a gene; V was cut back by 2 bases and J by 5 bases. Germline V gives CDR1 KGHSH, CDR2 LQKENI. The CDR3 length is 15 residues. CDR3 coding DNA: TGTGCCAGCTCACCAAGATTTGCAGGGGGCGACGAGCAGTACTTC. It is translated as CASSPRFAGGDEQYF.

This clone was seen just once. The chain is built from TRBV5-4 and TRBJ1-6, with D perhaps TRBD1 (6 bases). This CDR3 region has 12 residues. V was pared by 7 bases and J by 7 bases, with 9 bases between. Germline V CDR1 and CDR2: SGHNT, YYREEE (reference sequence). This chain's CDR3 is CASRQANSPLHF. CDR3 in DNA: TGTGCCAGCCGACAGGCAAATTCACCCCTCCACTTT.